This TCR beta chain was recovered during a study of blood T cell repertoires in COVID-19. Study details: Acute-phase and convalescent COVID-19 samples originated in the United States, Italy and Spain. PBMCs, B-cell-depleted T cells, or T cells were the source of the cDNA or gDNA that made up the material.

Produced via immunoSEQ multiplex PCR; TCRdb's table is partial and in-frame only. In the table there are some 52,000 clones, 85% to 90% of which are singletons. This CDR3 region has 12 residues. V gave up 3 bases and J gave up 8 bases, with 13 bases separating them. CDR1 is DFQATT and CDR2 is SNEGSKA in the germline V gene (reference sequence). This chain connects TRBV20-1 to TRBJ1-2, with D unclear. The sequence was collected from a human donor in a cohort sampled during active COVID-19. Material: peripheral blood. Here the CDR3 DNA reads TGCAGTGCTAGTGGTCCGGGCGGGGGCTACACCTTC. This gives the protein CSASGPGGGYTF.